This note documents a single TCR beta chain sequence. What it recognizes is unknown. The data were obtained in a study of a mutant IDH1 vaccine in newly diagnosed glioma. Study information: Investigators started vaccination 4-6 weeks after radiotherapy alone, or with temozolomide cycles.

Notes on the study in general: Detectable vaccine-induced immune responses arose in about 92% of patients. Among top peripheral T cell clonotypes, changes seemed unrelated to pseudoprogression.

The time point denotes: week 5, during vaccination. Doses consisted of 300 ug of mutant IDH1 20-mer peptide each, paired with topical imiquimod. V was cut by 3 bases and J by 5 bases, with 13 bases left in between. The CDR3 runs 13 residues. Germline CDR1 is GTSNPN and CDR2 is SVGIG (reference sequence). Produced via immunoSEQ multiplex PCR; TCRdb's table is partial and in-frame only. The sample has around 56,000 clones; 82% are singletons. The TCR was taken from a woman under 30 with glioma. Some clones in this sample may be carry-over from other donors' samples. The sample consisted of PBMCs, taken from a glioma patient whose treatment included an IDH1 peptide vaccine. The rearrangement joins TRBV30 to TRBJ1-2; no clear D gene. CDR3 region: CAWRGQSGYGYTF. The CDR3 nucleotides read TGTGCCTGGAGGGGCCAAAGCGGATATGGCTACACCTTC.